This T cell receptor beta chain was captured by sequencing in a study of T cell changes during pregnancy in multiple sclerosis. Libraries were prepared by immunoSEQ multiplex PCR; TCRdb keeps only in-frame clonotypes and omits some of them. Of about 72,000 clones listed, roughly 89% are singletons. Trimming removed 11 bases from V and 2 bases from J, with 13 bases in between. In germline, CDR1 is SGHAT, CDR2 FQNNGV. This CDR3 is built from 13 residues. The clonotype originates from a female donor in good health, enrolled as a control in a pregnancy study. The sample was peripheral blood, taken in the third trimester of pregnancy. The chain has TRBV11-2 and TRBJ1-5, with D possibly TRBD1 on 6 matching bases. The CDR3 DNA reads TGTGCCGCTAACAGGGTTGGCAATCAGCCCCAGCATTTT. Translated, it gives CAANRVGNQPQHF.